This entry describes one T cell receptor beta chain. The antigen is not known. Since the CDR3 does not end with the conserved phenylalanine or tryptophan, this likely comes from a read error. The ends were cut back, 0 bases at V and 4 bases at J, with 10 bases in the middle. Germline CDR1 is SGHDT and CDR2 is YYEEEE. The CDR3 is made up of 14 amino acids. These data are taken from a study of graft-versus-host responses after intestinal transplantation. About the research overall: Among the recipients, all got anti-thymocyte globulin induction and then tacrolimus and steroids for around 3 years.

Study observations and caveats: Early declines in HvG clones that occurred post-transplant were associated with peak circulating GvH clone levels.

Generated by immunoSEQ multiplex PCR, the TCRdb table keeps only in-frame clones and is missing some. Altogether some 48,000 clones are present, roughly 80% being singletons, with the ten largest covering 0.45% to 0.55%. The chain combines TRBV5-6 with TRBJ1-2; weak D call: TRBD1 (5 bases). Here the sequenced sample was unstimulated CD4+ T cells sorted from spleen or lymph node cells, taken before transplant. The source is a human donor who was the organ donor for an intestinal transplant. CDR3 in amino acids: CASSLAPGRYGYTL. CDR3 nucleotide sequence: TGTGCCAGCAGCTTGGCCCCGGGACGCTATGGCTACACCCTC.